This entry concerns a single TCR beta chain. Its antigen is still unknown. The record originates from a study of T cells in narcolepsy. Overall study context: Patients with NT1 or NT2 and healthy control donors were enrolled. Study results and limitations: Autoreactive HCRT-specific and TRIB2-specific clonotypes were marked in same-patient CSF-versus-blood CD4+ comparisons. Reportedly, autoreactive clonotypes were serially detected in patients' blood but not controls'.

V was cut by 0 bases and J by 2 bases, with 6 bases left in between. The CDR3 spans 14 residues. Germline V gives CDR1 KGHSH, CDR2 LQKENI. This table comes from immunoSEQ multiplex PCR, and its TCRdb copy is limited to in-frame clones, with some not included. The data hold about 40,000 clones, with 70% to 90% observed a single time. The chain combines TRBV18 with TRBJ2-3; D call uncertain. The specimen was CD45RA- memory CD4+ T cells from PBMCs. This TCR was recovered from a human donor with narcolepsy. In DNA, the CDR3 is TGTGCCAGCTCACCACCTGTCATCACAGATACGCAGTATTTT. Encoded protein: CASSPPVITDTQYF.